This T cell receptor beta chain emerged from a study of blood T cell repertoires in COVID-19. Study information: Samples came from the United States, Italy and Spain, spanning acute and convalescent COVID-19. T cells, B-cell-depleted T cells, or PBMCs supplied cDNA or gDNA.

The CDR3 is made up of 17 amino acids. With V trimmed by 9 bases and J by 0 bases, 13 bases remained unmatched. CDR1 and CDR2 from the germline V gene are LNHDA and SQIVND (reference sequence). Original methodology: Nucleated cell counts were estimated from reference gene primer amplification. This table comes from immunoSEQ multiplex PCR, and its TCRdb copy is limited to in-frame clones, with some not included. The V and J calls and clone size were taken over from that table, and D and trimming were inferred from the DNA. The sample lists about 170,000 clones; over 80% were seen once. This receptor was taken from a woman aged 55-69 years with acute or convalescent COVID-19. The specimen was peripheral blood. The chain links TRBV19 to TRBJ1-4; 7 nucleotides match TRBD1. The CDR3 DNA is TGTGCCAGCACGGACAGGATTATCAGGGCAACTAATGAAAAACTGTTTTTT. It specifies CASTDRIIRATNEKLFF.